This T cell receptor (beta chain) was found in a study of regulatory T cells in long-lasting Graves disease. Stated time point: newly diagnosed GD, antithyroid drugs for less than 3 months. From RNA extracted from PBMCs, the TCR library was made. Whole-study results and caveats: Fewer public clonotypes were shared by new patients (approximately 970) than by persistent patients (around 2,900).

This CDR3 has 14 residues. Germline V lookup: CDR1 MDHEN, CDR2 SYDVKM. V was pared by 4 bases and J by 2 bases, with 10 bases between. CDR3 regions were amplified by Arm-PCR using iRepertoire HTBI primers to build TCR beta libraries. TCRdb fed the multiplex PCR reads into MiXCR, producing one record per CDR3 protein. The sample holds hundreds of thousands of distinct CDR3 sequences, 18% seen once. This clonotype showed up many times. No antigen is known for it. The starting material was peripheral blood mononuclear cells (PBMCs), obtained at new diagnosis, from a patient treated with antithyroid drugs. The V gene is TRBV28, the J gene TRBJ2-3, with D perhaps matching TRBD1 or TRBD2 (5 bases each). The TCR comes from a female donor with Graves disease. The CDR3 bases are TGTGCCAGCAGTTCCGGGACCGCCACAGATACGCAGTATTTT. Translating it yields CASSSGTATDTQYF.